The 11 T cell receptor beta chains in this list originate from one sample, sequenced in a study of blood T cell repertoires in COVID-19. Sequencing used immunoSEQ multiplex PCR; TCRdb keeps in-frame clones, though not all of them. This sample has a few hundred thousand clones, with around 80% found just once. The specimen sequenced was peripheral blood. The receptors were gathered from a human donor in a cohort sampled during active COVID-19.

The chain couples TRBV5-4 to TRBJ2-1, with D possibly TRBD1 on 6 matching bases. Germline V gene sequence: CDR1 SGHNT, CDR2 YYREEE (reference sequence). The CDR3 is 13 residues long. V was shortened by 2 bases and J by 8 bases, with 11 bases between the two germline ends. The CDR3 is CASSFRGSDEQFF. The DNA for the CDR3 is TGTGCCAGCAGCTTCAGGGGTAGCGATGAGCAGTTCTTC.

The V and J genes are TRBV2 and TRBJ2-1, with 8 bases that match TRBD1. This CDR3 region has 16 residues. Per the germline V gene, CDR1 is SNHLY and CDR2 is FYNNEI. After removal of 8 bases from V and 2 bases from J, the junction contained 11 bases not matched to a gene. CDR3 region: CASSETGAPAYNEQFF. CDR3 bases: TGTGCCAGCTCCGAGACAGGGGCCCCCGCCTACAATGAGCAGTTCTTC.

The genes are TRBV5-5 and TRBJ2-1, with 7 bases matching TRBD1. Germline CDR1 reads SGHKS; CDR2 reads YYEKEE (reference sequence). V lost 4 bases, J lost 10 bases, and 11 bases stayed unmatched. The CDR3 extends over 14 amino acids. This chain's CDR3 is CASSVSGQTKEQFF. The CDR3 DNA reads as TGTGCCAGCAGCGTGTCGGGACAGACAAAAGAGCAGTTCTTC.

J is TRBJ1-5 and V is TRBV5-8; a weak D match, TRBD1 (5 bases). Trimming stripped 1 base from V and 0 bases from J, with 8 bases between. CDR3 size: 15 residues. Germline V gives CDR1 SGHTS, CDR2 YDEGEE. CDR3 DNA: TGTGCCAGCAGCTTGACAGGTTATAGCAATCAGCCCCAGCATTTT. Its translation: CASSLTGYSNQPQHF.

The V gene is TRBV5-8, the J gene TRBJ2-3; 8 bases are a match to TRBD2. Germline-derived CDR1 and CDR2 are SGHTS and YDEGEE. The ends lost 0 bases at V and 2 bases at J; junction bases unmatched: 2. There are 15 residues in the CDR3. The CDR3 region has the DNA TGTGCCAGCAGCTTGGGACTAGCGATCACAGATACGCAGTATTTT. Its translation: CASSLGLAITDTQYF. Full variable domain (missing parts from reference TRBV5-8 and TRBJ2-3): EAGVTQSPTHLIKTRGQQATLRCSPISGHTSVYWYQQALGLGLQFLLWYDEGEERNRGNFPPRFSGRQFPNYSSELNVNALELEDSALYLCASSLGLAITDTQYFGPGTRLTVL.

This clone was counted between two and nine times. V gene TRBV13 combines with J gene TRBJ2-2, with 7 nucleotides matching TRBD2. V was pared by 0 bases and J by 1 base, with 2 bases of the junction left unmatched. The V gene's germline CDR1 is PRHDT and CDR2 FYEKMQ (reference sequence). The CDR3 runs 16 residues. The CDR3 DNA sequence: TGTGCCAGCAGCTTAGGTCCTAGCGGGAACACCGGGGAGCTGTTTTTT. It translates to CASSLGPSGNTGELFF. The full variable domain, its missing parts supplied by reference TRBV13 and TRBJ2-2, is AAGVIQSPRHLIKEKRETATLKCYPIPRHDTVYWYQQGPGQDPQFLISFYEKMQSDKGSIPDRFSAQQFSDYHSELNMSSLELGDSALYFCASSLGPSGNTGELFFGEGSRLTVL.

CDR3 DNA: TGCGCCAGCAGCCCCACCGCAAACAGGGGAGTAGAGACCCAGTACTTC. Translated: CASSPTANRGVETQYF. The chain recombines TRBV5-1 with TRBJ2-5, with TRBD1 identical over 7 bases. Trimming took 4 bases from V and 4 from J; bases not matched to a gene: 13. The CDR3 covers 16 residues. CDR1 is SGHRS, CDR2 YFSETQ, per germline.

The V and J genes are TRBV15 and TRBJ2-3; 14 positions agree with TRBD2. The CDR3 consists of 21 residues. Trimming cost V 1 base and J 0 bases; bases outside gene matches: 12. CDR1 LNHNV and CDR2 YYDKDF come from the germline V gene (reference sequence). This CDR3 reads CATSRAWTSGRRSASTDTQYF. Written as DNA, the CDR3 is TGTGCCACCAGCAGAGCTTGGACTAGCGGGAGGCGCAGTGCTAGCACAGATACGCAGTATTTT.

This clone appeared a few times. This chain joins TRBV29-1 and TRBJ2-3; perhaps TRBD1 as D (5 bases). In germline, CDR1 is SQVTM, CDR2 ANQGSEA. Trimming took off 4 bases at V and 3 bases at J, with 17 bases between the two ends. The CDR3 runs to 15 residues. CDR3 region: CSVVPLDIGTDTQYF. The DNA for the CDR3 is TGCAGCGTTGTACCGTTGGACATCGGTACAGATACGCAGTATTTT.

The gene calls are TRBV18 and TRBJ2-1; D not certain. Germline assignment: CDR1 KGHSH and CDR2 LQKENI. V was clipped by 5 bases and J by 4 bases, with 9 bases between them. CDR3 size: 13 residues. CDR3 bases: TGTGCCAGCTCATCGAGTAGTTACAATGAGCAGTTCTTC. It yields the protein CASSSSSYNEQFF.

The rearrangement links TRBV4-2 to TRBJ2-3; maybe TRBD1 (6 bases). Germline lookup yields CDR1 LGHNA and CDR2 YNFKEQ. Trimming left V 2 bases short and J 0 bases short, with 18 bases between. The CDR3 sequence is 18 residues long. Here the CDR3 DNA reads TGTGCCAGCAGCCAATCTCGGACAGCAAGTACTAGCACAGATACGCAGTATTTT. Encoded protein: CASSQSRTASTSTDTQYF.